These 4 T cell receptor beta chains were sequenced from one sample in a study of T cell clones after liver transplantation. Sequenced by immunoSEQ multiplex PCR; TCRdb stores in-frame clones only, minus some. The sample includes about 70,000 clones, 75% to 90% of them seen just once. The sample consisted of CD4+ T cells from blood, taken 12 months after liver transplant. These receptors were collected from a human patient who received a liver transplant. The T cells may partly be graft donor cells.

The CDR3 loop reads CASSNPRSPQSGANVLTF. CDR3 sequence (DNA): TGTGCCAGCAGCAACCCCCGTTCACCCCAATCCGGGGCCAACGTCCTGACTTTC. V is TRBV21-1 and J is TRBJ2-6. TRBV21-1 is recorded as a pseudogene. The CDR3 is made up of 18 amino acids.

This clone was counted between two and nine times. The chain couples TRBV5-1 to TRBJ2-3, with TRBD2 identical over 11 bases. Germline trimming cut 6 bases from V and 0 bases from J; bases unmatched to any gene: 18. The CDR3 has 20 amino acids. Germline assignment: CDR1 SGHRS and CDR2 YFSETQ. CDR3 amino acids: CASTKGMVAGGPRSTDTQYF. CDR3 nucleotide sequence: TGCGCCAGCACCAAAGGAATGGTAGCGGGAGGGCCGAGGAGCACAGATACGCAGTATTTT.

The rearrangement joins TRBV21-1 to TRBJ1-5. TRBV21-1 is a documented pseudogene. This CDR3 region has 13 residues. The chain's CDR3 is CASSKGWDQPQHF. In nucleotides, the CDR3 is TGTGCCAGCAGCAAAGGGTGGGATCAGCCCCAGCATTTT.

The chain carries TRBV6-1 and TRBJ1-2; unclear D gene. This CDR3 is 15 amino acids long. V lost 6 bases and J 0 bases, leaving 14 bases between the germline ends. The germline gives CDR1 MNHNS, CDR2 SASEGT. CDR3 coding DNA: TGTGCCAGCAGGAGAGGCACAGAGTCTAACTATGGCTACACCTTC. It codes for CASRRGTESNYGYTF.